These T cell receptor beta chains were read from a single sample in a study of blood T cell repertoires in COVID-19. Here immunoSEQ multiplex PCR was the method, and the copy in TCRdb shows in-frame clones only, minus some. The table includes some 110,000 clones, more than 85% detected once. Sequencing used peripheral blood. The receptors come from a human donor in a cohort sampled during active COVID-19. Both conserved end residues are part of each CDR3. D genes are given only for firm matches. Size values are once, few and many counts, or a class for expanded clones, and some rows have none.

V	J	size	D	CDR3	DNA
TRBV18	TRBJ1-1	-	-	CASSSWTANTEAFF	TGTGCCAGCTCATCTTGGACAGCGAACACTGAAGCTTTCTTT
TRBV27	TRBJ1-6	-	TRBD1	CASSLGTGISPLHF	TGTGCCAGCAGTTTAGGGACAGGGATTTCACCCCTCCACTTT
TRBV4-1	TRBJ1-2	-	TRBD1	CASSLGQGVQDGYTF	TGCGCCAGCAGCTTGGGACAGGGGGTTCAGGATGGCTACACCTTC
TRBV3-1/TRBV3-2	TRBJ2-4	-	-	CASSLDTVAKNIQYF	TGTGCCAGCAGCCTCGACACCGTAGCCAAAAACATTCAGTACTTC
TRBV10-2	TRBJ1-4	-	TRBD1	CATDEGQGAKLFF	TGCGCCACCGACGAGGGACAGGGTGCAAAACTGTTTTTT
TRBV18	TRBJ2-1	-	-	CASSSQGGRYNEQFF	TGTGCCAGCTCATCGCAGGGGGGCCGTTACAATGAGCAGTTCTTC
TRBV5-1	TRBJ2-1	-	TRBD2	CASSLAGPPGNEQFF	TGCGCCAGCAGCTTAGCGGGGCCGCCAGGGAATGAGCAGTTCTTC
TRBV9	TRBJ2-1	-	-	CASSLGRYNEQFF	TGTGCCAGCAGCTTGGGCCGTTACAATGAGCAGTTCTTC
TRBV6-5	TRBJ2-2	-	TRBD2	CASSFSGKELFF	TGTGCCAGCAGTTTTAGCGGGAAAGAGCTGTTTTTT
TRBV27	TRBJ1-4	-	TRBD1	CASSPLDREGEKLFF	TGTGCCAGCAGTCCCCTGGACAGGGAGGGGGAAAAACTGTTTTTT
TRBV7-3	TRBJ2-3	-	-	CASSPEGTSTDTQYF	TGTGCCAGCAGCCCCGAGGGGACTAGCACAGATACGCAGTATTTT
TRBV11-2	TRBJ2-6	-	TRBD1	CASSPRQGSGANVLTF	TGTGCCAGCAGCCCGCGACAGGGCTCTGGGGCCAACGTCCTGACTTTC
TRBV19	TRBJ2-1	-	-	CASSISGSGGINEQFF	TGTGCCAGTAGTATAAGTGGTAGCGGTGGTATAAATGAGCAGTTCTTC
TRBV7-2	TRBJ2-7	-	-	CASSSRVGYEQYF	TGTGCCAGCAGCTCCAGGGTGGGCTACGAGCAGTACTTC
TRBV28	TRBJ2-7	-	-	CASSSGHSVELYEQYF	TGTGCCAGCAGTTCGGGACATTCGGTGGAGCTATACGAGCAGTACTTC
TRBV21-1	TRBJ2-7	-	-	CASTLIRKLAGIKKESSYEQYF	TGTGCCAGCACCTTAATAAGGAAACTAGCGGGCATAAAAAAAGAAAGCTCCTACGAGCAGTACTTC
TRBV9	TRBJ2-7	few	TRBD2	CASSARLAGSSYEQYF	TGTGCCAGCAGCGCGAGACTAGCGGGCAGCTCCTACGAGCAGTACTTC
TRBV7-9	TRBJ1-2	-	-	CASSPPNSGYTF	TGTGCCAGCAGCCCTCCTAACTCTGGCTACACCTTC
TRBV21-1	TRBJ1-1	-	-	CASSMEGSKKAFF	TGTGCCAGCAGCATGGAAGGGAGTAAGAAAGCTTTCTTT
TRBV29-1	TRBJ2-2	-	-	CSVARGINTGELFF	TGCAGCGTTGCTCGGGGGATTAACACCGGGGAGCTGTTTTTT
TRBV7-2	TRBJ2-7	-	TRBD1	CASSLRQGDSYEQYF	TGTGCCAGCAGCTTACGACAGGGGGACTCCTACGAGCAGTACTTC
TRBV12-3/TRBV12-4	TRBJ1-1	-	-	CASTQGWNTEAFF	TGTGCCAGCACCCAGGGGTGGAACACTGAAGCTTTCTTT
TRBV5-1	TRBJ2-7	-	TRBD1	CASSLAGDSVGEQYF	TGCGCCAGCAGCTTGGCCGGGGACAGCGTAGGAGAGCAGTACTTC
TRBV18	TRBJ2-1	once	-	CASSQDSFDEQFF	TGTGCCAGCTCACAGGACAGTTTCGATGAGCAGTTCTTC
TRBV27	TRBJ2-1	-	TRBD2	CASSLWLSGGRTFF	TGTGCCAGCAGTTTATGGCTAAGCGGGGGCCGTACGTTCTTC
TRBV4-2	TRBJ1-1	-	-	CASSRTWNTEAFF	TGTGCCAGCAGCCGAACTTGGAACACTGAAGCTTTCTTT
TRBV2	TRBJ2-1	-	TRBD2	CASIGSSGGRHNEQFF	TGTGCCAGCATTGGGTCCTCTGGCGGGAGGCACAATGAGCAGTTCTTC
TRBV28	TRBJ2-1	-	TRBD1	CASSQIQGSEQFF	TGTGCCAGCAGTCAAATACAGGGGAGTGAGCAGTTCTTC
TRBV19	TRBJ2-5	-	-	CASFDKEETQYF	TGTGCCAGCTTCGACAAGGAAGAGACCCAGTACTTC
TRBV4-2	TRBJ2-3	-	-	CASSQRGDGADTQYF	TGTGCCAGCAGCCAACGGGGAGACGGGGCAGATACGCAGTATTTT
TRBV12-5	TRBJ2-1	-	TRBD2	CASGSLAGDSEQFF	TGTGCTAGTGGTTCCCTAGCGGGAGACAGTGAGCAGTTCTTC
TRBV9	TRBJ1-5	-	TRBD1	CASSLGTGSSNQPQHF	TGTGCCAGCAGCCTGGGGACAGGGTCGAGCAATCAGCCCCAGCATTTT
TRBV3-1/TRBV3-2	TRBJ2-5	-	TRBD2	CASSQGYRGGETQYF	TGTGCCAGCAGCCAAGGCTATCGCGGGGGGGAGACCCAGTACTTC
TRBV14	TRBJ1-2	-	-	CASSQVLDYGYTF	TGTGCCAGCAGCCAGGTCTTAGACTATGGCTACACCTTC
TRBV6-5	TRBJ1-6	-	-	CASSYSQGIGSPLHF	TGTGCCAGCAGTTACTCACAGGGCATTGGATCACCCCTCCACTTT
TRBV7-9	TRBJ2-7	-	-	CASTGAAYEQYF	TGTGCCAGCACAGGTGCGGCCTACGAGCAGTACTTC
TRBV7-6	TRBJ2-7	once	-	CASSPLAGPYEQYF	TGTGCCAGCAGCCCTTTGGCAGGGCCCTACGAGCAGTACTTC
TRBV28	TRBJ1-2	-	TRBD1	CASSLLDRLYGYTF	TGTGCCAGCAGTTTGCTGGACAGGCTCTATGGCTACACCTTC
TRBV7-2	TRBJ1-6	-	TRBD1	CASSPRDRVTSSPLHF	TGTGCCAGCAGCCCGCGGGACAGGGTAACGAGTTCACCCCTCCACTTT
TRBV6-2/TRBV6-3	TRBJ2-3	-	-	CASSYAGTTSTDTQYF	TGTGCCAGCAGTTACGCCGGAACGACTAGCACAGATACGCAGTATTTT
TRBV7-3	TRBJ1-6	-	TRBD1	CASNRGLGSYNSPLHF	TGTGCCAGCAACAGGGGGCTAGGGTCCTATAATTCACCCCTCCACTTT
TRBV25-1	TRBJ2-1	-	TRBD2	CASSDGLAGRDQFF	TGTGCCAGCAGTGATGGACTAGCGGGGAGAGATCAGTTCTTC
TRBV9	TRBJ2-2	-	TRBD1	CASSSGTGNTGELFF	TGTGCCAGCAGCTCCGGGACAGGGAACACCGGGGAGCTGTTTTTT
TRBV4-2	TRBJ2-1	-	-	CASSLTGNEQFF	TGTGCCAGCAGCCTAACTGGCAATGAGCAGTTCTTC
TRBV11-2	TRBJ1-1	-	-	CASSLVVFGGNEAFF	TGTGCCAGCAGCTTAGTGGTGTTCGGGGGGAATGAAGCTTTCTTT
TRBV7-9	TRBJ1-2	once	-	CASSLDDEGVRGYTF	TGTGCCAGCAGCTTAGACGATGAGGGGGTTCGAGGCTACACCTTC
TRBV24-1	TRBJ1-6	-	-	CATQGGNNSPLHF	TGTGCGACCCAAGGAGGGAATAATTCACCCCTCCACTTT
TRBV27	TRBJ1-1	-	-	CASSLGLFSEPSNTEAFF	TGTGCCAGCAGCCTCGGACTTTTTTCCGAACCGTCTAACACTGAAGCTTTCTTT
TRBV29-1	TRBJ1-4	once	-	CSVARVGNEKLFF	TGCAGCGTTGCGAGGGTGGGTAATGAAAAACTGTTTTTT
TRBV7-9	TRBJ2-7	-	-	CASSHSGYSYEQYF	TGTGCCAGCAGCCACAGCGGGTACTCCTACGAGCAGTACTTC
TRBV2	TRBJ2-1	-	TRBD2	CASSAQDGLVPNEQFF	TGTGCCAGCAGTGCACAAGACGGACTAGTTCCCAATGAGCAGTTCTTC
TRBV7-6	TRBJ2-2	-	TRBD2	CASSLTSGITNTGELFF	TGTGCCAGCAGTTTGACTAGCGGGATCACGAACACCGGGGAGCTGTTTTTT
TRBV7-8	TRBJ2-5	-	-	CASSTWGQGQETQYF	TGTGCCAGCAGCACCTGGGGCCAAGGGCAAGAGACCCAGTACTTC
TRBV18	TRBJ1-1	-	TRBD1	CASSPGDRGNTEAFF	TGTGCCAGCTCACCGGGGGACAGGGGGAACACTGAAGCTTTCTTT